This T cell receptor (beta chain) was recovered during a study of blood T cell repertoires in COVID-19. The table came from immunoSEQ multiplex PCR; TCRdb's copy has only in-frame clones and leaves some out. Here the sample spans roughly 45,000 clones, approximately 80% being singletons. CDR3 length: 12 amino acids. CDR1 MNHEY and CDR2 SVGAGI come from the germline V gene. Trimming shortened V by 11 bases and J by 6 bases, and 16 bases separated the two germline ends. This clone was counted only a few times. This sequence was found in a woman aged 60-75 years with acute or convalescent COVID-19. Sequencing was carried out using peripheral blood. The chain couples TRBV6-5 to TRBJ1-2; the D gene is possibly TRBD1 (6 bases). The CDR3 DNA sequence: TGTGCCTCCAGGGGTGTTCTTAATGGCTACACCTTC. This encodes CASRGVLNGYTF.